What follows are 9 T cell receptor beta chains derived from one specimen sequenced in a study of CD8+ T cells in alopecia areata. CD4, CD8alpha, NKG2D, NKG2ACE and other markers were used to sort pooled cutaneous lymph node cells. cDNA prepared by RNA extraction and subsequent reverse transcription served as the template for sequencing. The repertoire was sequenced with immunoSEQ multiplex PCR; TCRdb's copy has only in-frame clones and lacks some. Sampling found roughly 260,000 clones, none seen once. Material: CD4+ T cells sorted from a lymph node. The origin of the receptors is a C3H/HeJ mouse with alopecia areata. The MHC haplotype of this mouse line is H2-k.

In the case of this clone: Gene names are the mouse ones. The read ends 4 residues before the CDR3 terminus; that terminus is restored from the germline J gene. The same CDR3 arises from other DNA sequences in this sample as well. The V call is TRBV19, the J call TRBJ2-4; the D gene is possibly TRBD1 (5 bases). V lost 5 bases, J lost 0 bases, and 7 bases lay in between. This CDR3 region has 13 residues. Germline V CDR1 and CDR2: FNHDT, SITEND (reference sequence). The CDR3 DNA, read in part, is TGTGCCAGCAGCCAGGGTAGTCAAAAC. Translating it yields CASSQGSQN. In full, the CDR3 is CASSQGSQNTLYF.

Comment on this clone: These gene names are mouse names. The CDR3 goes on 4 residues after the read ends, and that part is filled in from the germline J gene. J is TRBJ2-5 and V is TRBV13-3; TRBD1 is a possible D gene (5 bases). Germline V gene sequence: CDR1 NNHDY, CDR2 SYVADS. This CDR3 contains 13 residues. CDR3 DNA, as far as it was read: TGTGCCAGCGGCCCCGGACAAAAAGAC. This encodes CASGPGQKD. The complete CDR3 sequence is CASGPGQKDTQYF.

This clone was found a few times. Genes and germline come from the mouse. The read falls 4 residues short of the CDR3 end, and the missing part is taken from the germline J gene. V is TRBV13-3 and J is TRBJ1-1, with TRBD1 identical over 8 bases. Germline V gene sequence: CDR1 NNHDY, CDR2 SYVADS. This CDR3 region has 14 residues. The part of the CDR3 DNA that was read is TGTGCCAGCAGTGATCTCAGGGGGCAGCCA. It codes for CASSDLRGQP. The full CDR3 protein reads CASSDLRGQPEVFF.

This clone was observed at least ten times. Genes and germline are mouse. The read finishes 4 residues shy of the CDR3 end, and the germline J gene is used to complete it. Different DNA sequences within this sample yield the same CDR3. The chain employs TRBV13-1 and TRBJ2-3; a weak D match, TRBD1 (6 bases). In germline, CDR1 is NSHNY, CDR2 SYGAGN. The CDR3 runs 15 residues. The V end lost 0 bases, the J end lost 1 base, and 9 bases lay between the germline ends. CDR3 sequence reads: CASSDARGGAETLYF. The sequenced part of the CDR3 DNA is TGTGCCAGCAGTGATGCCAGGGGAGGTGCAGAA.

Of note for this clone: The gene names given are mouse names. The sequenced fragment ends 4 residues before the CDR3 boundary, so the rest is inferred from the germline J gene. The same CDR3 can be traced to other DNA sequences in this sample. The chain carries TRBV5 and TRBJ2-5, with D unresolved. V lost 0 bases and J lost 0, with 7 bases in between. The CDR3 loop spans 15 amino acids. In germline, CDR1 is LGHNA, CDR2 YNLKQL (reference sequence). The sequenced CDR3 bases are TGTGCCAGCAGCCAAGAAACAGTTAACCAAGAC. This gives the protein CASSQETVNQD. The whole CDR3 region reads CASSQETVNQDTQYF.

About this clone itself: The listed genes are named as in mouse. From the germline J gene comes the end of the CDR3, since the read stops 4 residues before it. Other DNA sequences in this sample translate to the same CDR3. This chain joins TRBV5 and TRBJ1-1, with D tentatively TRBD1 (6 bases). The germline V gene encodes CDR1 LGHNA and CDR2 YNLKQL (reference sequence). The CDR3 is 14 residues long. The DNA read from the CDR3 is TGTGCCAGCAGCCAAGGGACTGGGGGGCGA. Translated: CASSQGTGGR. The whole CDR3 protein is CASSQGTGGREVFF.

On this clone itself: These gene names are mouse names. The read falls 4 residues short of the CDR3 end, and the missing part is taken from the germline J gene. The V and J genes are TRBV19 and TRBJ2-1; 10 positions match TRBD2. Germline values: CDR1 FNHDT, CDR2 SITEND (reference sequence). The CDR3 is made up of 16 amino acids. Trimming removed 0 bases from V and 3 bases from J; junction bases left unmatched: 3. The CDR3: CASSIGLGGGYAEQFF. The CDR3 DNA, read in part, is TGTGCCAGCAGTATAGGACTGGGGGGAGGCTATGCT.

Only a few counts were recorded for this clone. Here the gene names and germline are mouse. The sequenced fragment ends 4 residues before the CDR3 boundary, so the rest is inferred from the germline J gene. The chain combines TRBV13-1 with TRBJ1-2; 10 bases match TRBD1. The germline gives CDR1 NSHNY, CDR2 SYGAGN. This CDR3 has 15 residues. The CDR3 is CASSGSGTGDPDYTF. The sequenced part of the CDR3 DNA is TGTGCCAGCAGTGGCTCCGGGACAGGGGACCCC.

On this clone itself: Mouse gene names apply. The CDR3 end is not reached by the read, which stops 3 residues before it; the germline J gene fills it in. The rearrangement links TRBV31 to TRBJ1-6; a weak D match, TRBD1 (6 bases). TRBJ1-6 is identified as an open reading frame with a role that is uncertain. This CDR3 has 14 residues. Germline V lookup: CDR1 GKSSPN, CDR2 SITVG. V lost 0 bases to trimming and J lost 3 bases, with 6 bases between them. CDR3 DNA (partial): TGTGCCTGGAGTCTGGACAGCTATAATTCGCCC. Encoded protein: CAWSLDSYNSP. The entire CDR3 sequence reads CAWSLDSYNSPLYF.